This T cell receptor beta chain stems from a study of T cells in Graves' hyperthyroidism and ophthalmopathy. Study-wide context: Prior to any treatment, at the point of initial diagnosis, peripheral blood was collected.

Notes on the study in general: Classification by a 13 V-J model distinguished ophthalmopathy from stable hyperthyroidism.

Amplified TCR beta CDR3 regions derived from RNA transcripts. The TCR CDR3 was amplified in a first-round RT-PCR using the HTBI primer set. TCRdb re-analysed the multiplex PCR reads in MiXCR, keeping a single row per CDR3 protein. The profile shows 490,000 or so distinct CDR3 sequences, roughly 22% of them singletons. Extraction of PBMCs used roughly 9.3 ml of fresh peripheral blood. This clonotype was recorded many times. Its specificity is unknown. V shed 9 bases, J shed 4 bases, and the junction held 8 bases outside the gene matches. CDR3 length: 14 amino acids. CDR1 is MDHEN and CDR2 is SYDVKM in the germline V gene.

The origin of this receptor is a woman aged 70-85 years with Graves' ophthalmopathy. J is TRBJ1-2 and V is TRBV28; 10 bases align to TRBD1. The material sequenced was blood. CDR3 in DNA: TGTGCCAGTTCGACAGGGGGCGAGGGCTATGGCTACACCTTC. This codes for CASSTGGEGYGYTF.